This TCR beta chain was sequenced in a study of a mutant IDH1 vaccine in newly diagnosed glioma. Overall study: The start of vaccination came 4-6 weeks after radiotherapy alone, or with temozolomide cycles. The sex distribution of treated patients was roughly 62% male and roughly 40% female, with a mean age of roughly 40 years. Regarding the study as a whole: Any relationship between pseudoprogression and changes in top peripheral T cell clonotypes seemed absent.

The CDR3 is 14 amino acids. Looked up from germline, CDR1 is SGHTS and CDR2 is YDEGEE. Trimming pared 2 bases from V and 0 bases from J, leaving 8 bases between. By sample fraction, this clone is large. Its antigen is undetermined. Some clones are missing from TCRdb's copy, which holds only in-frame ones; the method was immunoSEQ multiplex PCR. Among 30,000 to 35,000 clones listed, 90% were seen once. The time point denotes: week 11, during vaccination. The study gave 300 ug of mutant IDH1 20-mer peptide per vaccine dose, with topical imiquimod. This material consisted of PBMCs, taken from a glioma patient whose treatment included an IDH1 peptide vaccine. This sequence was found in a man younger than 35 with glioma. V and J are TRBV5-8 and TRBJ1-1, with D possibly matching TRBD1 (5 bases). CDR3 coding DNA: TGTGCCAGCAGCTTTTCAGGGATGAACACTGAAGCTTTCTTT. Translation gives CASSFSGMNTEAFF. Combining the CDR3 with reference TRBV5-8 and TRBJ1-1 gives the whole variable domain EAGVTQSPTHLIKTRGQQATLRCSPISGHTSVYWYQQALGLGLQFLLWYDEGEERNRGNFPPRFSGRQFPNYSSELNVNALELEDSALYLCASSFSGMNTEAFFGQGTRLTVV.